The 20 T cell receptor beta chains given below trace back to one sample, sequenced in a study of Ad26.COV2.S vaccination and SARS-CoV-2 variants. Produced via immunoSEQ multiplex PCR; TCRdb's table is partial and in-frame only. Of about 440,000 clones in the sample, roughly 88% are singletons; the top ten hold approximately 4.5%. This sample's treatment: about 20 received Ad26.COV2.S at low or high dose, single or two shots; five or six received placebo; per-sample allocation not given. Following the first vaccine or placebo injection, samples were taken on day 63. The input for sequencing was peripheral blood, taken in a trial of Ad26.COV2.S vaccine versus placebo. The receptors stem from a person aged 18-60 years who received the Ad26.COV2.S COVID-19 vaccine or a placebo.

Many counts were recorded for this clone. The gene calls are TRBV5-4 and TRBJ2-7; 11 positions agree with TRBD2. This CDR3 region has 15 residues. After removal of 2 bases from V and 2 bases from J, the junction contained 3 bases not matched to a gene. The germline CDR1 and CDR2 sequences are SGHNT and YYREEE (reference sequence). CDR3 bases: TGTGCCAGCAGCTTTGGGACTAGCGGAACCTACGAGCAGTACTTC. The encoded protein is CASSFGTSGTYEQYF.

This clone was observed once. The V call is TRBV28, the J call TRBJ1-1; weak D call: TRBD1 (5 bases). CDR1 is MDHEN, CDR2 SYDVKM, per germline. V was pared by 0 bases and J by 7 bases, with 15 bases between. This CDR3 is built from 15 residues. CDR3 region: CASSLWHEGQGEAFF. Here the CDR3 DNA reads TGTGCCAGCAGTTTATGGCACGAGGGGCAGGGTGAAGCTTTCTTT.

V is TRBV7-9 and J is TRBJ1-1; 7 bases fit TRBD1. This CDR3 spans 14 amino acids. Germline V gene data show CDR1 as SEHNR and CDR2 as FQNEAQ (reference sequence). V lost 3 bases to trimming and J lost 3 bases; unmatched junction nucleotides: 4. The CDR3 coding sequence is TGTGCCAGCAGCTTGGGACAGCGATACACTGAAGCTTTCTTT. This sequence encodes CASSLGQRYTEAFF.

The chain carries TRBV27 and TRBJ2-3; 7 bases agree with TRBD2. Trimming removed 1 base from V and 0 bases from J; junction bases left unmatched: 7. Germline CDR1 reads MNHEY; CDR2 reads SMNVEV (reference sequence). CDR3 length: 17 amino acids. Written as DNA, the CDR3 is TGTGCCAGCAGTTTATGGGTCAGCGGGACTAGCACAGATACGCAGTATTTT. Translating it yields CASSLWVSGTSTDTQYF.

The chain employs TRBV5-1 and TRBJ2-3, with D possibly being TRBD2 (5 bases). CDR3 length equals 13 residues. Trimming pared 4 bases from V and 5 bases from J, leaving 11 bases between. Germline V lookup: CDR1 SGHRS, CDR2 YFSETQ. The CDR3 nucleotides read TGCGCCAGCAGCCCGGAGAGCGGAGATACGCAGTATTTT. It is translated as CASSPESGDTQYF.

The V and J genes are TRBV28 and TRBJ1-1; tentatively, D is TRBD1 (6 bases). Germline-derived CDR1 and CDR2 are MDHEN and SYDVKM. V lost 6 bases and J 3 bases, leaving 14 bases between the germline ends. CDR3 size: 14 residues. CDR3: CASRSGGPDTEAFF. The DNA for the CDR3 is TGTGCCAGCAGGTCCGGGGGGCCGGACACTGAAGCTTTCTTT.

This sequence joins TRBV5-6 and TRBJ2-1; D not resolved. This CDR3 region has 12 residues. V lost 0 bases, J lost 12 bases, and 10 bases lay in between. Germline V gene data show CDR1 as SGHDT and CDR2 as YYEEEE. The CDR3 sequence: CASSLGQIAQFF. The CDR3 DNA follows: TGTGCCAGCAGCTTGGGTCAAATTGCGCAGTTCTTC.

Only one count was recorded for this clone. The chain couples TRBV11-2 to TRBJ2-3; D is ambiguous. V was shortened by 7 bases and J by 4 bases, with 9 bases between the two germline ends. The CDR3 runs to 12 residues. Germline V gene data show CDR1 as SGHAT and CDR2 as FQNNGV. The CDR3 region is CASTLNSDTQYF. The CDR3, as DNA: TGTGCCAGCACGTTGAACTCAGATACGCAGTATTTT.

The chain links TRBV6-2 or TRBV6-3 to TRBJ1-1; the D gene is possibly TRBD1 (6 bases). This CDR3 comprises 14 residues. Germline V gives CDR1 MNHEY, CDR2 SVGEGT. Trimming left V 2 bases short and J 5 bases short, with 12 bases between. The CDR3 protein is CASSYGGGWTEAFF. The CDR3 region has the DNA TGTGCCAGCAGTTACGGGGGGGGCTGGACTGAAGCTTTCTTT.

The V gene is TRBV7-9, the J gene TRBJ1-1, with D possibly TRBD1 on 5 matching bases. Trimming took off 0 bases at V and 6 bases at J, with 11 bases between the two ends. Germline V lookup: CDR1 SEHNR, CDR2 FQNEAQ (reference sequence). This CDR3 contains 14 residues. DNA for the CDR3: TGTGCCAGCAGCTTAGCGGAGCAGGGCCCTGAAGCTTTCTTT. Protein: CASSLAEQGPEAFF.

The chain combines TRBV5-6 with TRBJ2-7; TRBD1 might be the D (6 bases). Germline CDR1 reads SGHDT; CDR2 reads YYEEEE. This CDR3 is built from 13 residues. Trimming took 4 bases from V and 6 from J, leaving 14 bases between them. The CDR3 DNA is TGTGCCAGCAGCAGCACCGGGACACTCGAGCAGTACTTC. Translated: CASSSTGTLEQYF.

The CDR3 loop is CASIWGFGISGTQYF. CDR3 sequence (DNA): TGTGCCAGTATATGGGGGTTTGGGATCTCCGGGACCCAGTACTTC. The chain has TRBV7-2 and TRBJ2-5; either TRBD1 or TRBD2 may supply D (5 bases each). V was clipped by 9 bases and J by 7 bases, with 24 bases between them. The germline CDR1 and CDR2 sequences are SGHTA and FQGNSA. CDR3 length: 15 residues.

The J gene is TRBJ2-7, the V gene TRBV15; D remains unclear. The CDR3 has 13 amino acids. Germline CDR1 and CDR2: LNHNV and YYDKDF (reference sequence). Trimming took 4 bases from V and 5 from J, leaving 12 bases between them. The CDR3 nucleotides are TGTGCCACCAGCATGTCTAGACTCGACGAGCAGTACTTC. It specifies CATSMSRLDEQYF.

In this sample, this clone turned up once. The chain links TRBV6-2 or TRBV6-3 to TRBJ2-2; maybe TRBD1 (6 bases). CDR1 and CDR2 from the germline V gene are MNHEY and SVGEGT. The CDR3 loop spans 14 amino acids. With 5 bases removed from V and 4 bases from J, the gap between germline ends came to 11 bases. The CDR3 DNA follows: TGTGCCAGCAGTCGGACAGAGCGCACCGGGGAGCTGTTTTTT. It encodes CASSRTERTGELFF.

The chain is built from TRBV14 and TRBJ2-4; TRBD2 might be the D (6 bases). The CDR3 has 16 amino acids. In germline, CDR1 is SGHDN, CDR2 FVKESK. V gave up 4 bases and J gave up 0 bases, with 13 bases separating them. The DNA of the CDR3 is TGTGCCAGCAGCCTGACGGGAGACTTAGCCAAAAACATTCAGTACTTC. Its translation: CASSLTGDLAKNIQYF.

This clone was seen a few times. This rearrangement joins TRBV7-8 to TRBJ2-1, with a possible D match to TRBD2 (6 bases). This CDR3 region has 16 residues. The germline CDR1 and CDR2 sequences are SGHVS and FQNEAQ. V lost 0 bases and J lost 6, with 15 bases in between. DNA for the CDR3: TGTGCCAGCAGCTTAGCGCTATTGAGCGGGCTCAATGAGCAGTTCTTC. It codes for CASSLALLSGLNEQFF.

V usage is TRBV30 and J usage is TRBJ2-3; 10 bases align to TRBD2. Germline CDR1 and CDR2: GTSNPN and SVGIG (reference sequence). The J segment lost 4 bases and the V segment lost 4 bases, leaving 5 bases of the junction unmatched. The CDR3 loop spans 14 amino acids. The CDR3 nucleotides read TGTGCCTGGACTAGCGGGAGAACGGCAGATACGCAGTATTTT. Translated: CAWTSGRTADTQYF.

This clone was recorded only once. At one end the junction does not follow the germline gene, possibly because of a read error. This chain uses TRBV7-9 with TRBJ2-5; 11 positions match TRBD1. Per germline, CDR1 SEHNR and CDR2 FQNEAQ (reference sequence). This CDR3 contains 15 residues. CDR3 in DNA: TGTGCCAGCAGCCCGGGACAGGGGGTTCAAAATGGTAATCACTTC. Its protein product is CASSPGQGVQNGNHF. Full variable domain (rest looked up from reference TRBV7-9 and TRBJ2-5): DTGVSQNPRHKITKRGQNVTFRCDPISEHNRLYWYRQTLGQGPEFLTYFQNEAQLEKSRLLSDRFSAERPKGSFSTLEIQRTEQGDSAMYLCASSPGQGVQNGNHFGPGTRLLVL.

The rearrangement uses TRBV20-1 and TRBJ2-7; 9 bases are shared with TRBD2. The germline V gene has CDR1 DFQATT and CDR2 SNEGSKA (reference sequence). J gave up 2 bases and V 3 bases, and 5 bases lay outside the gene matches. This CDR3 comprises 14 residues. CDR3 nucleotide sequence: TGCAGTGCTAGTGGCCTAGCGGGGCCCTACGAGCAGTACTTC. Protein sequence: CSASGLAGPYEQYF.

This chain uses TRBV11-2 with TRBJ1-6, with D possibly being TRBD1 (5 bases). Germline loops: CDR1 SGHAT, CDR2 FQNNGV. The germline V and J ends were trimmed by 5 bases and 0 bases, with 8 bases remaining between them. The CDR3 runs to 15 residues. CDR3 in DNA: TGTGCCAGCAGCCCAGGGAGCTCCTATAATTCACCCCTCCACTTT. Its translation is CASSPGSSYNSPLHF.